A single sample gave rise to the 25 T cell receptor beta chains below, sequenced in a study of T-cell reconstitution after alpha-beta-depleted transplantation in children. Preparing the TCRbeta library involved the use of unique molecular identifiers. One entry per CDR3 protein results from TCRdb running MiXCR on the PCR reads. The table shows 190,000 or so distinct CDR3 sequences, with approximately 6.8% occurring only once. This specimen consisted of PBMCs from the stem cell graft donor, obtained from the stem cell graft. These receptors originate from a human donor who donated a stem cell graft to a child with Wiskott-Aldrich syndrome.

Ten or more counts support this clonotype. V and J are TRBV12-3 or TRBV12-4 and TRBJ2-3; TRBD1 matches at 7 bases. This CDR3 has 20 amino acids. Losses at the gene ends were 2 bases for V and 0 bases for J; bases not matched to a gene: 17. The CDR3, as DNA: TGTGCCAGCAGTTTATCGGTCCTGTCGACCGGGACAGCTAGCACAGATACGCAGTATTTT. Protein product: CASSLSVLSTGTASTDTQYF.

This clonotype was seen many times. V gene TRBV5-1 combines with J gene TRBJ2-7; D remains ambiguous. The CDR3 loop spans 12 amino acids. Germline CDR1 SGHRS, CDR2 YFSETQ. V lost 3 bases and J 4 bases, leaving 8 bases between the germline ends. The CDR3 nucleotides read TGCGCCAGCAGCTGGGATCTTTACGAGCAGTACTTC. The encoded protein is CASSWDLYEQYF.

CDR3 nucleotides: TGCAGTGCTAGTAGGCGACTAGCGGGAACGTTTAGAGCCGGGGAGCTGTTTTTT. Translated, it gives CSASRRLAGTFRAGELFF. The J gene is TRBJ2-2, the V gene TRBV20-1, with 11 bases matching TRBD2. The CDR3 has 18 amino acids. J lost 6 bases, V lost 3 bases, and 15 bases had no gene match. Germline assignment: CDR1 DFQATT and CDR2 SNEGSKA (reference sequence).

This clonotype was found a few times. The genes are TRBV28 and TRBJ2-6, with 7 bases aligning to TRBD1. The V segment lost 3 bases and the J segment 3 bases; nucleotides outside the gene matches: 20. There are 21 residues in the CDR3. Germline lookup yields CDR1 MDHEN and CDR2 SYDVKM. This CDR3 is CASSFWQGVPSKSGGANVLTF. CDR3 sequence (DNA): TGTGCCAGCAGTTTTTGGCAGGGGGTACCTTCGAAGAGTGGTGGGGCCAACGTCCTGACTTTC.

This clonotype was seen ten or more times. The chain links TRBV5-5 to TRBJ1-6; D call uncertain. Trimming left V 5 bases short and J 6 bases short, with 9 bases between. The V gene's germline CDR1 is SGHKS and CDR2 YYEKEE (reference sequence). The CDR3 is 13 residues long. In nucleotides, the CDR3 is TGTGCCAGCAGGTTGATGCTTAATTCACCCCTCCACTTT. Translation: CASRLMLNSPLHF. Full variable domain (rest looked up from reference TRBV5-5 and TRBJ1-6): DAGVTQSPTHLIKTRGQQVTLRCSPISGHKSVSWYQQVLGQGPQFIFQYYEKEERGRGNFPDRFSARQFPNYSSELNVNALLLGDSALYLCASRLMLNSPLHFGNGTRLTVT.

The V call is TRBV6-2 or TRBV6-3, the J call TRBJ1-1; no reliable D call. The CDR3 loop spans 13 amino acids. Between the trimmed V and J ends, which lost 5 bases and 1 base, there was a span of 8 bases. Germline V gene data show CDR1 as MNHEY and CDR2 as SVGEGT. The CDR3 loop is CASSRTENTEAFF. As DNA, the CDR3 is TGTGCCAGCAGTCGGACGGAGAACACTGAAGCTTTCTTT.

The chain has TRBV7-9 and TRBJ2-7; 7 positions agree with TRBD1. V trimming: 6 bases; J trimming: 5 bases; junction bases outside the gene matches: 13. Germline CDR1 is SEHNR and CDR2 is FQNEAQ (reference sequence). CDR3 length: 15 amino acids. The chain's CDR3 is CASRSGGQPSDEQYF. DNA for the CDR3: TGTGCCAGCAGGTCAGGGGGACAACCTTCGGACGAGCAGTACTTC.

As regards this clonotype: This could be a read error, since a much larger clone is one nucleotide away. This rearrangement joins TRBV12-3 or TRBV12-4 to TRBJ2-2; possibly TRBD1 for D (5 bases). Trimming took off 2 bases at V and 3 bases at J, with 19 bases between the two ends. The length of the CDR3 is 18 residues. CDR3 loop: CASSLSLSGIGDTGELFF. DNA for the CDR3: TGTGCCAGCAGTTTATCCCTATCAGGGATCGGCGACACCGGGGAGCTGTTTTTT.

This clonotype was detected many times. This chain connects TRBV29-1 to TRBJ2-3; the D is unclear. V was shortened by 4 bases and J by 2 bases, with 10 bases between the two germline ends. Germline V CDR1 and CDR2: SQVTM, ANQGSEA. The CDR3 is 13 amino acids. CDR3 amino acids: CSVAGRITDTQYF. DNA of the CDR3: TGCAGCGTTGCGGGCAGGATCACAGATACGCAGTATTTT.

This clonotype was seen many times. The chain is built from TRBV5-1 and TRBJ2-3, with TRBD1 matching over 8 bases. In germline, CDR1 is SGHRS, CDR2 YFSETQ. V lost 7 bases, J lost 0 bases, and 10 bases stayed unmatched. The CDR3 is made up of 16 amino acids. The CDR3: CASAIPTGASTDTQYF. The CDR3 DNA follows: TGCGCCAGCGCTATTCCGACAGGGGCTAGCACAGATACGCAGTATTTT.

This clonotype was seen many times. The chain is built from TRBV24-1 and TRBJ2-2, with D perhaps matching TRBD1 (6 bases). Germline CDR1 is KGHDR and CDR2 is SFDVKD. The CDR3 has 16 amino acids. The V end was cut by 2 bases, the J end by 7 bases, with 16 bases between. Here the CDR3 DNA reads TGTGCCACCAGTGATTGGGGGCAGGGTAGGATCGGGGAGCTGTTTTTT. Translation: CATSDWGQGRIGELFF.

This clonotype was seen many times. J is TRBJ2-1 and V is TRBV20-1; a weak D match, TRBD2 (7 bases). Germline-derived CDR1 and CDR2 are DFQATT and SNEGSKA (reference sequence). V was trimmed by 5 bases and J by 8 bases, leaving 22 bases between them. The CDR3 runs 15 residues. In nucleotides, the CDR3 is TGCAGTGCTCATGGGGGGGCGGGGGCCGGGGATGAGCAGTTCTTC. It specifies CSAHGGAGAGDEQFF.

The CDR3 nucleotides read TGTGCCAGCAGCTTGGTAGGGTTTGGGGAGACCCAGTACTTC. It codes for CASSLVGFGETQYF. The chain links TRBV5-6 to TRBJ2-5; D gene uncertain. CDR1 is SGHDT and CDR2 is YYEEEE in the germline V gene. The length of the CDR3 is 14 residues. V lost 0 bases and J 5 bases, leaving 11 bases between the germline ends.

This clonotype was found many times. The chain carries TRBV5-6 and TRBJ2-1, with a possible D match to TRBD1 (6 bases). Between the trimmed V and J ends, which lost 0 bases and 1 base, there was a span of 8 bases. Germline values: CDR1 SGHDT, CDR2 YYEEEE. This CDR3 comprises 15 residues. The CDR3 protein is CASSLDRVSYNEQFF. For the CDR3, the DNA is TGTGCCAGCAGCTTGGACAGGGTTTCCTACAATGAGCAGTTCTTC.

This clonotype was counted at least ten times. This chain joins TRBV5-5 and TRBJ2-5; 7 bases are shared with TRBD2. The CDR3 covers 16 residues. Germline loops: CDR1 SGHKS, CDR2 YYEKEE (reference sequence). The junction had 13 bases not matched to a gene; V was cut back by 3 bases and J by 5 bases. The CDR3 nucleotides read TGTGCCAGCAGCTCTACCCTGACTAGCTCCCGGGAGACCCAGTACTTC. This translates into CASSSTLTSSRETQYF.

This clonotype was recorded many times. V gene TRBV24-1 combines with J gene TRBJ2-2; TRBD2 might be the D (6 bases). The germline gives CDR1 KGHDR, CDR2 SFDVKD. Trimming left V 0 bases short and J 6 bases short, with 16 bases between. This CDR3 spans 17 amino acids. The CDR3 is CATSDLKGLPFAGELFF. CDR3 nucleotide sequence: TGTGCCACCAGTGATTTGAAAGGACTACCGTTCGCCGGGGAGCTGTTTTTT.

This clonotype appeared many times. The chain joins TRBV7-8 to TRBJ1-2; TRBD1 agrees at 7 bases. CDR1 and CDR2 from the germline V gene are SGHVS and FQNEAQ. The CDR3 consists of 15 residues. Germline trimming cut 5 bases from V and 3 bases from J; bases unmatched to any gene: 9. CDR3: CASSTRDRVDYGYTF. The CDR3 coding sequence is TGTGCCAGCAGCACCCGCGACAGGGTCGACTATGGCTACACCTTC.

This clonotype was detected many times. The gene calls are TRBV7-2 and TRBJ2-5; 8 bases line up with TRBD1. V lost 5 bases to trimming and J lost 3 bases; unmatched junction nucleotides: 2. From germline, CDR1 is SGHTA and CDR2 FQGNSA. CDR3 length: 13 residues. The DNA of the CDR3 is TGTGCCAGCAGCCGGGACAGGAAAGAGACCCAGTACTTC. Translating it yields CASSRDRKETQYF.

The genes are TRBV7-6 and TRBJ1-1; D not certain. V lost 4 bases and J 4 bases, leaving 13 bases between the germline ends. CDR1 is SGHVS, CDR2 FNYEAQ, per germline. The CDR3 loop spans 14 amino acids. As DNA, the CDR3 is TGTGCCAGCAGCTCAACCCCTAAGGGCACTGAAGCTTTCTTT. This codes for CASSSTPKGTEAFF.

This clonotype has at least ten counts. The chain employs TRBV2 and TRBJ2-7; weak D call: TRBD1 (6 bases). Germline V lookup: CDR1 SNHLY, CDR2 FYNNEI. V was pared by 10 bases and J by 2 bases, with 15 bases between. CDR3 length equals 13 residues. CDR3 amino acids: CANRDRITYEQYF. The CDR3 DNA follows: TGTGCCAACAGAGACAGGATTACCTACGAGCAGTACTTC. Full variable domain (missing parts from reference TRBV2 and TRBJ2-7): EPEVTQTPSHQVTQMGQEVILRCVPISNHLYFYWYRQILGQKVEFLVSFYNNEISEKSEIFDDQFSVERPDGSNFTLKIRSTKLEDSAMYFCANRDRITYEQYFGPGTRLTVT.

In this sample, this clonotype turned up many times. The chain has TRBV28 and TRBJ2-1; the D is unclear. V was trimmed by 6 bases and J by 6 bases, leaving 9 bases between them. This CDR3 is 12 amino acids long. The germline V gene has CDR1 MDHEN and CDR2 SYDVKM. The CDR3 is CASREIGNEQFF. Written as DNA, the CDR3 is TGTGCCAGCAGGGAAATAGGCAATGAGCAGTTCTTC.

This clonotype has only a few counts. This chain connects TRBV20-1 to TRBJ1-2, with a weak D call TRBD1 (6 bases). Germline V gene data show CDR1 as DFQATT and CDR2 as SNEGSKA (reference sequence). The V and J ends lost 0 bases and 1 base respectively, with 12 bases between them. This CDR3 is 15 amino acids long. The chain's CDR3 is CSARDWDTINYGYTF. CDR3 sequence (DNA): TGCAGTGCTAGAGATTGGGACACAATTAACTATGGCTACACCTTC.

The rearrangement uses TRBV19 and TRBJ2-7, with 12 nucleotides matching TRBD2. Germline V gene data show CDR1 as LNHDA and CDR2 as SQIVND (reference sequence). This CDR3 has 15 residues. V was pared by 5 bases and J by 7 bases, with 9 bases of the junction left unmatched. The CDR3, as DNA: TGTGCCAGTAGTGCTACTAGCGGGGGGCCTCTGGAGCAGTACTTC. It yields the protein CASSATSGGPLEQYF. The whole variable domain, remainder taken from reference TRBV19 and TRBJ2-7, is DGGITQSPKYLFRKEGQNVTLSCEQNLNHDAMYWYRQDPGQGLRLIYYSQIVNDFQKGDIAEGYSVSREKKESFPLTVTSAQKNPTAFYLCASSATSGGPLEQYFGPGTRLTVT.

This clonotype was detected ten times or more. This chain joins TRBV9 and TRBJ1-1; D is perhaps TRBD1 (6 bases). The ends were cut back, 3 bases at V and 1 base at J, with 16 bases in the middle. CDR1 and CDR2 from the germline V gene are SGDLS and YYNGEE. The CDR3 sequence is 16 residues long. CDR3 loop: CASSASPGQPNTEAFF. The CDR3 DNA follows: TGTGCCAGCAGCGCCTCACCGGGACAACCGAACACTGAAGCTTTCTTT.

Ten or more counts support this clonotype. The genes are TRBV7-8 and TRBJ2-7; 11 bases fit TRBD2. The CDR3 length is 15 residues. Germline-derived CDR1 and CDR2 are SGHVS and FQNEAQ. V lost 5 bases, J lost 7 bases, and 10 bases stayed unmatched. This CDR3 is CASSLRLAGSEEQYF. The DNA of the CDR3 is TGTGCCAGCAGCCTCCGACTAGCGGGGAGTGAAGAGCAGTACTTC. Full variable domain (remainder filled in from reference TRBV7-8 and TRBJ2-7): GAGVSQSPRYKVAKRGQDVALRCDPISGHVSLFWYQQALGQGPEFLTYFQNEAQLDKSGLPSDRFFAERPEGSVSTLKIQRTQQEDSAVYLCASSLRLAGSEEQYFGPGTRLTVT.